Presented here are 22 T cell receptor beta chains from one specimen sequenced in a study of T-cell reconstitution after alpha-beta-depleted transplantation in children (dated by TCRdb to 2015 to 2016). The sample's treatment or condition label, in plain terms: allogeneic hematopoietic cell transplantation with graft depleted of TCRalphabeta T cells and CD19 B cells. Library creation used PCR. These reads were obtained on an Illumina HiSeq 2500. Molecular barcoding was employed in the preparation of TCR libraries, with unique molecular identifiers being used to normalize TCRbeta repertoire quantification. In TCRdb, the public reads were trimmed at Q25 with fastp and aligned with MiXCR, with productive beta chains retained. Entries that share a CDR3 protein sequence are merged under the most common genes and DNA. For this sample the table gives a few hundred thousand distinct CDR3 sequences, of which roughly 8.2% were detected only once. The ten largest clonotypes hold about 8.2% of the sample.

The paper's findings and limits, for the study overall: Over the following months the frequencies of hyperexpanded clones went down, and after one year T-cell counts and TCRbeta diversity were mostly credited to newly produced T cells.

For these receptors, no antigen is known. The input for sequencing was peripheral blood, taken 360 days after TCRalphabeta/CD19-depleted stem cell transplant. These receptors came from a female patient aged 2 to 10 who had a stem cell transplant for Fanconi anemia, so the T cells may come from the graft donor.

This clonotype showed up many times. The chain links TRBV12-3 or TRBV12-4 to TRBJ2-7; D tentatively reads TRBD1 or TRBD2 (5 bases each). This CDR3 is 15 amino acids long. Trimming stripped 0 bases from V and 4 bases from J, with 13 bases between. Here the CDR3 DNA reads TGTGCCAGCAGTTTAGCGGGAGTAGGGGCTTACGAGCAGTACTTC. It is translated as CASSLAGVGAYEQYF.

Many counts were recorded for this clonotype. This rearrangement joins TRBV20-1 to TRBJ2-3; D ambiguous. This CDR3 has 11 amino acids. The germline V gene has CDR1 DFQATT and CDR2 SNEGSKA (reference sequence). The V and J ends lost 6 bases and 5 bases respectively, with 9 bases between them. CDR3 in DNA: TGCAGTGCCCTGTCCCAAGATACGCAGTATTTT. The encoded protein is CSALSQDTQYF.

There are a few counts of this clonotype. The chain joins TRBV20-1 to TRBJ1-1, with D uncertain. V lost 3 bases to trimming and J lost 10 bases, with 18 bases between them. Germline V lookup: CDR1 DFQATT, CDR2 SNEGSKA (reference sequence). The CDR3 is 13 residues long. The DNA for the CDR3 is TGCAGTGCTAGGGACCGCCGGCGATTTGGAGCTTTCTTT. This encodes CSARDRRRFGAFF.

This clonotype has at least ten counts. V gene TRBV3-1 combines with J gene TRBJ2-7; D is undetermined. CDR1 and CDR2 from the germline V gene are LGHDT and YNNKEL (reference sequence). The CDR3 loop spans 15 amino acids. Between the trimmed V and J ends, which lost 1 base and 4 bases, there was a span of 14 bases. The CDR3 bases are TGTGCCAGCAGCCAAGGTCGCACAGCGTTATACGAGCAGTACTTC. Amino acid sequence: CASSQGRTALYEQYF.

V gene TRBV20-1 combines with J gene TRBJ2-1, with D possibly matching TRBD2 (6 bases). Per the germline V gene, CDR1 is DFQATT and CDR2 is SNEGSKA (reference sequence). This CDR3 is 16 amino acids long. The CDR3 reads CCFRVGLANNYNEQFF. In nucleotides, the CDR3 is TGCTGCTTTAGAGTCGGCCTAGCGAATAACTACAATGAGCAGTTCTTC.

This clonotype was seen only a few times. The chain uses TRBV18 and TRBJ2-1; D may be TRBD2 (6 bases). CDR3 length equals 16 residues. Trimming pared 2 bases from V and 2 bases from J, leaving 13 bases between. Germline V lookup: CDR1 KGHSH, CDR2 LQKENI. The CDR3 nucleotides are TGTGCCAGCTCACCAAGTGGAGGGGAGCCCTACAATGAGCAGTTCTTC. Its translation: CASSPSGGEPYNEQFF.

This clonotype was picked up many times. This chain uses TRBV4-3 with TRBJ1-1; 8 bases line up with TRBD1. Germline lookup yields CDR1 LGHNA and CDR2 YSLEER. Losses at the gene ends were 4 bases for V and 5 bases for J; bases not matched to a gene: 9. This CDR3 is 15 amino acids long. The CDR3 protein is CASSLLTGGGTEAFF. The CDR3 DNA sequence: TGCGCCAGCAGCCTGCTCACAGGGGGTGGAACTGAAGCTTTCTTT.

This clonotype was recorded at least ten times. The genes are TRBV10-3 and TRBJ2-7; 9 bases align to TRBD1. The CDR3 has 13 residues. CDR1 is ENHRY and CDR2 is SYGVKD in the germline V gene. V gave up 6 bases and J gave up 5 bases; unmatched junction bases: 5. The CDR3 nucleotides are TGTGCCATCAGGGGGACAGGGAGCCACGAGCAGTACTTC. Its translation: CAIRGTGSHEQYF.

In its sample, this clonotype was seen once. The J gene is TRBJ1-1, the V gene TRBV6-1, with TRBD1 as a possible D gene (5 bases). The CDR3 covers 15 residues. Trimming shortened V by 6 bases and J by 3 bases, and 17 bases separated the two germline ends. Per germline, CDR1 MNHNS and CDR2 SASEGT. DNA of the CDR3: TGTGCCAGCAGGCCCCCACACAGGAGGGACACTGAAGCTTTCTTT. This sequence encodes CASRPPHRRDTEAFF.

Only a few counts were recorded for this clonotype. This rearrangement joins TRBV7-2 to TRBJ1-2; possible D gene TRBD1, 5 bases. Per the germline V gene, CDR1 is SGHTA and CDR2 is FQGNSA. The CDR3 spans 15 residues. Trimming removed 2 bases at V and 4 bases at J, with 14 bases between. CDR3 sequence (DNA): TGTGCCAGCAGCTTAAGAGGGGCGCTTGGCTATGGCTACACCTTC. This translates into CASSLRGALGYGYTF. Complete variable domain (other parts from reference TRBV7-2 and TRBJ1-2): GAGVSQSPSNKVTEKGKDVELRCDPISGHTALYWYRQSLGQGLEFLIYFQGNSAPDKSGLPSDRFSAERTGGSVSTLTIQRTQQEDSAVYLCASSLRGALGYGYTFGSGTRLTVV.

This clonotype was picked up a small number of times. The chain joins TRBV7-8 to TRBJ2-7; no definite D call. V lost 1 base, J lost 2 bases, and 12 bases lay in between. CDR3 length: 15 residues. CDR1 and CDR2 from the germline V gene are SGHVS and FQNEAQ. The CDR3 spells CASSLERTPAYEQYV. In nucleotides, the CDR3 is TGTGCCAGCAGCTTAGAACGGACCCCGGCCTACGAGCAGTACGTC.

The chain uses TRBV27 and TRBJ2-7; 15 bases line up with TRBD2. There are 17 residues in the CDR3. Per the germline V gene, CDR1 is MNHEY and CDR2 is SMNVEV (reference sequence). Unmatched junction bases numbered 6, after V lost 6 bases and J lost 0 bases. CDR3 sequence: CASRIGLAGGSSYEQYF. In DNA form, the CDR3 reads TGTGCCAGCAGGATAGGACTAGCGGGAGGGAGCTCCTACGAGCAGTACTTC.

As regards this clonotype: Mismatch with germline at one junction end may stem from a read error. V is TRBV23-1 and J is TRBJ2-1, with a weak D call TRBD1 (7 bases). TRBV23-1 counts as an open reading frame of uncertain function. This CDR3 is 10 amino acids long. CDR3 region: CASSQTSGGF. CDR3 coding DNA: TGCGCCAGCAGTCAAACCTCAGGGGGGTTC.

The V gene is TRBV3-1, the J gene TRBJ1-3; D gene uncertain. This CDR3 has 14 amino acids. V was shortened by 2 bases and J by 1 base, with 6 bases between the two germline ends. The germline V gene encodes CDR1 LGHDT and CDR2 YNNKEL (reference sequence). This chain's CDR3 is CASSQIPSGNTIYF. CDR3 coding DNA: TGTGCCAGCAGCCAAATACCTTCTGGAAACACCATATATTTT.

This clonotype occurred many times. The chain joins TRBV30 to TRBJ2-5, with TRBD2 identical over 7 bases. In germline, CDR1 is GTSNPN, CDR2 SVGIG (reference sequence). J was trimmed by 4 bases and V by 3 bases; bases with no gene match: 2. This CDR3 is built from 12 residues. Here the CDR3 reads CAWSGGRETQYF. CDR3 nucleotide sequence: TGTGCCTGGAGCGGGGGGAGAGAGACCCAGTACTTC.

This clonotype was counted a few times. The J gene is TRBJ1-1, the V gene TRBV29-1; D perhaps matches TRBD1 (5 bases). With 7 bases removed from V and 0 bases from J, the gap between germline ends came to 12 bases. This CDR3 spans 13 amino acids. Germline V gene data show CDR1 as SQVTM and CDR2 as ANQGSEA. The CDR3 DNA reads TGCAGCGCTGGGACGGGGATGAACACTGAAGCTTTCTTT. Protein sequence: CSAGTGMNTEAFF.

This clonotype has ten or more counts. This chain uses TRBV15 with TRBJ2-5, with TRBD2 matching over 16 bases. CDR3 length equals 18 residues. V shed 4 bases, J shed 5 bases, and the junction held 10 bases outside the gene matches. Germline CDR1 and CDR2: LNHNV and YYDKDF (reference sequence). The CDR3 DNA follows: TGTGCCACCAGCATCCCCGGGACTAGCGGGGGGGCCTCGGAGACCCAGTACTTC. This translates into CATSIPGTSGGASETQYF.

In this sample, this clonotype turned up many times. The chain employs TRBV2 and TRBJ2-7; 9 bases fit TRBD2. Germline CDR1 is SNHLY and CDR2 is FYNNEI. The length of the CDR3 is 16 residues. Germline trimming cut 3 bases from V and 3 bases from J; bases unmatched to any gene: 9. The CDR3 DNA reads as TGTGCCAGCAGTGATTCGGTGTCTAGCGGGGTCTACGAGCAGTACTTC. The encoded protein is CASSDSVSSGVYEQYF.

This clonotype was counted between two and nine times. V gene TRBV11-2 combines with J gene TRBJ2-3; TRBD1 matches 8 bases. Germline CDR1 reads SGHAT; CDR2 reads FQNNGV. With 1 base clipped from V and 0 bases from J, the junction kept 9 bases outside the gene matches. This CDR3 contains 18 residues. As DNA, the CDR3 is TGTGCCAGCAGCTTAGTAAGAGCAGGGGGCTCCAGCACAGATACGCAGTATTTT. It specifies CASSLVRAGGSSTDTQYF.

This chain links TRBV28 with TRBJ2-7; D gene uncertain. Trimming shortened V by 3 bases and J by 5 bases, and 2 bases separated the two germline ends. Germline V gives CDR1 MDHEN, CDR2 SYDVKM. The length of the CDR3 is 10 residues. The CDR3 spells CASSLNEQYF. The CDR3 DNA reads as TGTGCCAGCAGTTTGAACGAGCAGTACTTC. Complete variable domain (other parts from reference TRBV28 and TRBJ2-7): DVKVTQSSRYLVKRTGEKVFLECVQDMDHENMFWYRQDPGLGLRLIYFSYDVKMKEKGDIPEGYSVSREKKERFSLILESASTNQTSMYLCASSLNEQYFGPGTRLTVT.

This clonotype was seen only a few times. The V and J genes are TRBV3-1 and TRBJ1-1, with 8 bases identical to TRBD1. J was trimmed by 6 bases and V by 0 bases; bases with no gene match: 6. Per germline, CDR1 LGHDT and CDR2 YNNKEL (reference sequence). The CDR3 covers 15 residues. CDR3 sequence (DNA): TGTGCCAGCAGCCAAGAAATGGCAGGGGGCGCTGAAGCTTTCTTT. Residues: CASSQEMAGGAEAFF.

In this sample, this clonotype turned up many times. J is TRBJ2-5 and V is TRBV16, with 8 bases identical to TRBD1. J was trimmed by 2 bases and V by 1 base; bases with no gene match: 0. Germline V gene sequence: CDR1 KGHSY, CDR2 FQNENV. There are 14 residues in the CDR3. DNA of the CDR3: TGTGCCAGCAGCCAATGGACAGGGCAAGAGACCCAGTACTTC. Its protein product is CASSQWTGQETQYF.